This TCR beta chain was identified during a study of blood T cell repertoires in COVID-19. Study-level background: Spain, Italy and the United States supplied samples that represented acute and convalescent COVID-19. From T cells, B-cell-depleted T cells, or PBMCs came the material, which was cDNA or gDNA.

Original data processing: Amplifying reference gene primers gave estimates of nucleated cell counts. Sequenced by immunoSEQ multiplex PCR; TCRdb stores in-frame clones only, minus some. V and J calls and clone size come straight from that table; D and trimming were deduced from the DNA. The sample yields 200,000 to 250,000 clones, approximately 86% seen once. The CDR3 is 15 amino acids. V lost 3 bases, J lost 2 bases, and 14 bases lay in between. The germline V gene has CDR1 LGHNT and CDR2 FRNRAP. The chain carries TRBV12-5 and TRBJ2-7, with D possibly being TRBD2 (6 bases). The TCR comes from a woman aged 70-85 years with active or convalescent COVID-19. The material sequenced was peripheral blood. The CDR3 region has the DNA TGTGCTAGTGGTTTCTGGCGGGGAGTTGCCTACGAGCAGTACTTC. Residues: CASGFWRGVAYEQYF.